This entry describes one T cell receptor beta chain. These data are taken from a study of blood T cell repertoires in COVID-19. Across the whole study: Samples came from the United States, Italy and Spain, spanning acute and convalescent COVID-19. PBMCs, B-cell-depleted T cells, or T cells were the source of the cDNA or gDNA that made up the material.

V was clipped by 3 bases and J by 0 bases, with 9 bases between them. The CDR3 covers 14 residues. Germline V gene data show CDR1 as LNHDA and CDR2 as SQIVND (reference sequence). As originally analysed: Reference gene primer amplification in the assay estimated nucleated cell counts. TCRdb keeps only in-frame clones here, not all; method: immunoSEQ multiplex PCR. That table is the source of V, J and clone size, and D and trimming were worked out from the DNA. The repertoire includes fewer than 200,000 clones, approximately 88% of them detected once, and about 1.4% sits in the top ten. The sample taken for sequencing was peripheral blood. The sequence was obtained from a woman aged 50 to 60 with acute or convalescent COVID-19. The rearrangement uses TRBV19 and TRBJ2-7; D is uncertain. The CDR3 region is CASSISGDSYEQYF. In DNA, the CDR3 is TGTGCCAGTAGTATCAGTGGAGACTCCTACGAGCAGTACTTC.